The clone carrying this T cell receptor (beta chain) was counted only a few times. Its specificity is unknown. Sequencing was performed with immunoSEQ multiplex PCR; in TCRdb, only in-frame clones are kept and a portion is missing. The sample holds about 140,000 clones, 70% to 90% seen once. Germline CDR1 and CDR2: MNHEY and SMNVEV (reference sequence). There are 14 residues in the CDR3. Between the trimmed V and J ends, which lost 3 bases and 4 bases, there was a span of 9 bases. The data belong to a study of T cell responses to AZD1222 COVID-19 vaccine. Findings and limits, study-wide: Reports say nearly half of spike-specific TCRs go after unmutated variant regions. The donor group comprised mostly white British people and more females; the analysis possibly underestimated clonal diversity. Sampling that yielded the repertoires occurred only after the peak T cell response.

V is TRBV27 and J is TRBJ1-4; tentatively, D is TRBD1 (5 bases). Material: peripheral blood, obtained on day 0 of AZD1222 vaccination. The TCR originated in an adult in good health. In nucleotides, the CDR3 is TGTGCCAGCAGTTTCCAGGGATATAATGAAAAACTGTTTTTT. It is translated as CASSFQGYNEKLFF.